This T cell receptor beta chain was identified in a study of blood T cell repertoires in COVID-19. The overall study: COVID-19 samples, acute and convalescent, were from the United States, Italy and Spain. The cDNA or gDNA used as material had been derived from T cells, B-cell-depleted T cells, or PBMCs.

In the authors' workflow: Estimated nucleated cell counts came from reference gene primer amplification. The table came from immunoSEQ multiplex PCR; TCRdb's copy has only in-frame clones and leaves some out. V and J calls and clone size come straight from that table; D and trimming were deduced from the DNA. The sample consists of hundreds of thousands of clones, roughly 90% of them appearing once. The length of the CDR3 is 13 residues. Trimming removed 4 bases from V and 8 bases from J, with 15 bases in between. Germline lookup yields CDR1 SGHRS and CDR2 YFSETQ. This TCR derives from a woman aged 45 to 65 with active or convalescent COVID-19. J is TRBJ1-1 and V is TRBV5-1, with a possible D match to TRBD1 (5 bases). The sequenced sample consisted of peripheral blood. The CDR3 sequence: CASSPRRGQEAFF. CDR3 nucleotides: TGCGCCAGCAGCCCCCGGAGGGGCCAAGAAGCTTTCTTT.